Presented here are 16 T cell receptor beta chains from one specimen sequenced in a study of tumor-infiltrating lymphocytes in primary liver carcinoma. A constant-region primer served to make TCR beta cDNA from roughly 500 ng total RNA. ARM-PCR was slightly modified, and three nested multiplex PCR rounds with it gave rise to the TCR beta libraries. The opening two PCR rounds, ten to eleven cycles each, paired TRBV1-TRBV30 forward primers with a C-beta reverse primer. TCRdb recomputed calls from the multiplex PCR reads with MiXCR, one row per CDR3 protein. The sample holds about 190,000 distinct CDR3 sequences, roughly 80% seen once. Total RNA and DNA came together from 20-30 mg of bulk tissue without cell sorting. Sequenced sample: tumor tissue from primary liver carcinoma. These receptors were obtained from a man between 35 and 55 years old with primary liver carcinoma and hepatitis B virus infection.

Note on this clonotype: The junction shows a germline mismatch at one end, possibly a read error. V and J are TRBV6-5 and TRBJ1-1; no reliable D call. This CDR3 region has 13 residues. Germline CDR1 reads MNHEY; CDR2 reads SVGAGI. As DNA, the CDR3 is TGTGCCGGCAGATCGGAGGAGGAGACTGAAACTTTCTTT. This sequence encodes CAGRSEEETETFF.

Comment on this clonotype: One end of the junction does not line up with germline, which may come from a read error. V gene TRBV29-1 combines with J gene TRBJ1-1, with D unresolved. The CDR3 length is 13 residues. Germline CDR1 is SQVTM and CDR2 is ANQGSEA. The CDR3 sequence is CSVGARLNIEAFF. The CDR3 nucleotides read TGCAGCGTTGGCGCCCGTCTGAACATTGAAGCTTTCTTT.

This chain uses TRBV14 with TRBJ2-1; D is unclear. V was trimmed by 5 bases and J by 3 bases, leaving 14 bases between them. Germline-derived CDR1 and CDR2 are SGHDN and FVKESK. CDR3 size: 15 residues. For the CDR3, the DNA is TGTGCCAGCAGCGCGGTAGGATTAAGCTACAATGAGCAGTTCTTC. Translating gives CASSAVGLSYNEQFF.

Concerning this clonotype itself: The junction departs from the called germline gene at one end, perhaps through a read error. The chain combines TRBV11-2 with TRBJ2-6; D possibly matches TRBD1 or TRBD2 (5 bases each). The CDR3 is 15 residues long. The germline V gene has CDR1 SGHAT and CDR2 FQNNGV. The CDR3 region is CATQRPRYGANVLTF. CDR3 DNA sequence: TGTGCCACCCAGCGGCCCCGCTATGGGGCCAACGTCCTGACATTC.

V usage is TRBV6-5 and J usage is TRBJ2-7; 7 bases fit TRBD1. The V gene's germline CDR1 is MNHEY and CDR2 SVGAGI. The junction had 10 bases not matched to a gene; V was cut back by 4 bases and J by 4 bases. The CDR3 sequence is 15 residues long. CDR3 nucleotides: TGTGCCAGCAGTTCCCAGGGGGATAGCTCATACGAGCAGTACTTC. Amino acid sequence: CASSSQGDSSYEQYF.

In regard to this clonotype: One junction end disagrees with the germline gene, perhaps due to a read error. The rearrangement joins TRBV4-1 to TRBJ2-1, with a possible D match to TRBD1 (5 bases). The CDR3 consists of 16 residues. Germline CDR1 is MGHRA and CDR2 is YSYEKL. In DNA, the CDR3 is TGCGCCTGCAGCCAACTTGGGGCAGGGTCCTACAATGAGCAGTTCTTT. Its protein product is CACSQLGAGSYNEQFF.

Note on this clonotype: At one boundary the junction diverges from the germline segment, which might be a read error. This rearrangement joins TRBV12-3 or TRBV12-4 to TRBJ2-2, with a tentative D call TRBD1 (6 bases). This CDR3 contains 14 residues. The CDR3 coding sequence is TGTGCCAGCAGTTTGGGGACACTCACCAGGGAGCTGTTTTTT. This translates into CASSLGTLTRELFF.

This clonotype showed up many times. This chain links TRBV12-3 or TRBV12-4 with TRBJ2-1; a possible D gene is TRBD2 (6 bases). V was trimmed by 7 bases and J by 2 bases, leaving 15 bases between them. This CDR3 spans 15 amino acids. CDR3 region: CASTSASDTYNEQFF. The CDR3 DNA reads TGTGCCAGCACCTCCGCTAGCGACACCTACAATGAGCAGTTCTTC.

This chain links TRBV5-6 with TRBJ2-3; D gene uncertain. In germline, CDR1 is SGHDT, CDR2 YYEEEE. Trimming removed 4 bases from V and 3 bases from J, with 12 bases in between. The CDR3 runs 14 residues. The CDR3 coding sequence is TGTGCCAGCAGCAACCGGGTCGGTACAGATACGCAGTATTTT. Its protein product is CASSNRVGTDTQYF.

Note on this clonotype: The junction differs from germline at one of its ends, possibly a read error. CDR3: CASSMTGSSYKQYF. For the CDR3, the DNA is TGTGCCAGTAGTATGACTGGGAGCTCCTACAAGCAGTACTTC. The chain employs TRBV19 and TRBJ2-7, with D tentatively TRBD2 (5 bases). Germline lookup yields CDR1 LNHDA and CDR2 SQIVND (reference sequence). The CDR3 has 14 amino acids.

The rearrangement uses TRBV6-1 and TRBJ2-3, with 11 bases identical to TRBD2. After removal of 11 bases from V and 12 bases from J, the junction contained 22 bases not matched to a gene. CDR1 MNHNS and CDR2 SASEGT come from the germline V gene. The CDR3 contains 16 residues. The CDR3, as DNA: TGTGCCGGACGCGGCGGACTAGCGGGCAGCACAGATATCCAGTATTTT. Translated: CAGRGGLAGSTDIQYF.

Notes on this clonotype: The final CDR3 position lacks the conserved phenylalanine or tryptophan, pointing to a likely read error. The chain's CDR3 is CASSLVGVTGSNQLQHL. The CDR3 bases are TGTGCCAGCAGCTTAGTAGGGGTAACAGGGAGTAATCAGCTCCAGCATTTA. J is TRBJ1-5 and V is TRBV11-2; D may be TRBD1 (6 bases). CDR1 and CDR2 from the germline V gene are SGHAT and FQNNGV. The CDR3 is 17 amino acids.

This clonotype was observed many times. V is TRBV4-2 and J is TRBJ2-7; tentatively, D is TRBD1 or TRBD2 (5 bases each). Germline V lookup: CDR1 LGHNA, CDR2 YNFKEQ. The CDR3 has 15 amino acids. Trimming pared 1 base from V and 6 bases from J, leaving 16 bases between. CDR3 nucleotide sequence: TGTGCCAGCAGCCAAGGGGCAGCGGACAAGCTCGAGCAGTACTTC. This sequence encodes CASSQGAADKLEQYF.

About this clonotype itself: Sequence at one end of the junction differs from germline and may be a read error. This chain connects TRBV11-2 to TRBJ1-5; perhaps TRBD1 as D (6 bases). This CDR3 is 17 amino acids long. Germline assignment: CDR1 SGHAT and CDR2 FQNNGV. CDR3 protein: CPSSLVGVTGSNQLQHF. CDR3 DNA: TGTCCCAGTAGCTTAGTAGGGGTAACAGGGAGCAATCAGCTCCAGCATTTT.

Points on this clonotype: Mismatch with germline at one junction end may stem from a read error. The genes are TRBV12-3 or TRBV12-4 and TRBJ2-7; 7 nucleotides match TRBD1. The CDR3 length is 14 residues. The CDR3 reads CGSSPGGVRNEQYF. CDR3 DNA: TGTGGCAGCAGTCCAGGGGGAGTAAGGAACGAGCAGTACTTC.

This clonotype was seen a handful of times. J is TRBJ2-5 and V is TRBV11-2; 9 bases fit TRBD2. The germline V gene encodes CDR1 SGHAT and CDR2 FQNNGV. CDR3 length: 16 residues. With V trimmed by 9 bases and J by 4 bases, 15 bases remained unmatched. CDR3 residues: CASSPILLAGAETQYF. CDR3 DNA sequence: TGTGCCAGTAGCCCAATCCTTTTAGCGGGAGCAGAGACCCAGTACTTC. Drawing the rest from reference TRBV11-2 and TRBJ2-5, the complete variable domain is EAGVAQSPRYKIIEKRQSVAFWCNPISGHATLYWYQQILGQGPKLLIQFQNNGVVDDSQLPKDRFSAERLKGVDSTLKIQPAKLEDSAVYLCASSPILLAGAETQYFGPGTRLLVL.